This note documents a single T cell receptor (beta chain) sequence. Its antigen is currently unknown. This sample was included in a study of OX40 agonist ivuxolimab in advanced cancers. The germline V gene has CDR1 SGDLS and CDR2 YYNGEE. The V and J ends lost 4 bases and 10 bases respectively, with 20 bases between them. The CDR3 contains 14 residues. Notes on the study in general: The specificity for antigen of the expanded peripheral T cells was not determined.

TCRdb keeps only in-frame clones here, not all; method: immunoSEQ multiplex PCR. The sample consists of just over 40,000 clones, roughly 81% of them appearing once. The J gene is TRBJ1-2, the V gene TRBV9, with D unclear. The sequence derives from an adult with an advanced solid tumor such as melanoma, head and neck, liver or kidney cancer. Sequenced material: CD4+ or CD8+ T cells sorted from blood, taken in a trial of the OX40 agonist ivuxolimab. CDR3 DNA sequence: TGTGCCAGCAGCACTTCACGTGGGCAGCAGGCCTACACCTTC. Translating it yields CASSTSRGQQAYTF. Using reference TRBV9 and TRBJ1-2 for the parts outside the CDR3, the full variable domain is DSGVTQTPKHLITATGQRVTLRCSPRSGDLSVYWYQQSLDQGLQFLIQYYNGEERAKGNILERFSAQQFPDLHSELNLSSLELGDSALYFCASSTSRGQQAYTFGSGTRLTVV.